Below are 18 T cell receptor beta chains sequenced from a single sample in a study of a mutant IDH1 vaccine in newly diagnosed glioma. Assay used: immunoSEQ multiplex PCR; TCRdb lists only in-frame clones, some missing. The sample lists about 130,000 clones, 80% occurring once. The antigens of these receptors remain unknown. Time point specified: week 11, during vaccination. All doses held 300 ug of mutant IDH1 20-mer peptide, with topical imiquimod. This specimen was PBMCs, taken from a glioma patient whose treatment included an IDH1 peptide vaccine. The receptors were sampled from a man between 40 and 49 years old with glioma.

This chain links TRBV19 with TRBJ1-5, with 10 bases matching TRBD1. The CDR3 covers 15 residues. V lost 3 bases to trimming and J lost 5 bases; unmatched junction nucleotides: 4. Germline V CDR1 and CDR2: LNHDA, SQIVND (reference sequence). CDR3 DNA: TGTGCCAGTAGTATCCCGGGACAGGGGCATCAGCCCCAGCATTTT. Translated, it gives CASSIPGQGHQPQHF. The whole variable domain, remainder taken from reference TRBV19 and TRBJ1-5, is DGGITQSPKYLFRKEGQNVTLSCEQNLNHDAMYWYRQDPGQGLRLIYYSQIVNDFQKGDIAEGYSVSREKKESFPLTVTSAQKNPTAFYLCASSIPGQGHQPQHFGDGTRLSIL.

The rearrangement links TRBV4-2 to TRBJ2-4; possible D gene TRBD2, 6 bases. Trimming left V 0 bases short and J 3 bases short, with 12 bases between. CDR1 and CDR2 (germline): LGHNA, YNFKEQ. The CDR3 length is 16 residues. As DNA, the CDR3 is TGTGCCAGCAGCCAAGATCCTCAGGGAGGCAAAAACATTCAGTACTTC. Amino acid sequence: CASSQDPQGGKNIQYF.

Only a few counts were recorded for this clone. The chain uses TRBV27 and TRBJ1-1, with D unresolved. The germline gives CDR1 MNHEY, CDR2 SMNVEV (reference sequence). This CDR3 region has 13 residues. Deletions cut 6 bases from V and 1 base from J, with 9 bases between. CDR3 sequence (DNA): TGTGCCAGCAGCCTCCTCGGGAACACTGAAGCTTTCTTT. It is translated as CASSLLGNTEAFF.

The genes are TRBV6-5 and TRBJ2-3, with a possible D match to TRBD2 (5 bases). The germline V gene has CDR1 MNHEY and CDR2 SVGAGI. This CDR3 has 11 residues. The V end was cut by 10 bases, the J end by 7 bases, with 12 bases between. Here the CDR3 DNA reads TGTGCCACCTGGACTCTCTATACGCAGTATTTT. This codes for CATWTLYTQYF.

The chain carries TRBV4-1 and TRBJ2-6; D gene ambiguous. This CDR3 spans 16 amino acids. The germline CDR1 and CDR2 sequences are MGHRA and YSYEKL. The ends were cut back, 0 bases at V and 4 bases at J, with 10 bases in the middle. The DNA for the CDR3 is TGCGCCAGCAGCCAAGATTTTGATCCCGGGGCCAACGTCCTGACTTTC. It encodes CASSQDFDPGANVLTF.

CDR3 nucleotides: TGTGCCAGCAGCTTGATCGCTAATGAAAAACTGTTTTTT. Translated: CASSLIANEKLFF. The J gene is TRBJ1-4, the V gene TRBV5-6; the D is unclear. Germline V CDR1 and CDR2: SGHDT, YYEEEE. The CDR3 totals 13 residues. Between the trimmed V and J ends, which lost 1 base and 3 bases, there was a span of 4 bases.

The chain couples TRBV18 to TRBJ1-2; D not resolved. V was trimmed by 0 bases and J by 4 bases, leaving 12 bases between them. The germline V gene has CDR1 KGHSH and CDR2 LQKENI. This CDR3 is built from 15 residues. The CDR3 loop is CASSPPGPAGYGYTF. The CDR3, as DNA: TGTGCCAGCTCACCACCTGGCCCGGCGGGCTATGGCTACACCTTC.

V usage is TRBV2 and J usage is TRBJ2-7; 16 bases map to TRBD2. The CDR3 extends over 19 amino acids. The germline gives CDR1 SNHLY, CDR2 FYNNEI. With 7 bases clipped from V and 3 bases from J, the junction kept 15 bases outside the gene matches. CDR3 nucleotide sequence: TGTGCCAGCAAAATTAGGGGACTAGCGGGAGGGCCTCCGGACTACGAGCAGTACTTC. It codes for CASKIRGLAGGPPDYEQYF.

The chain carries TRBV29-1 and TRBJ1-3; D is possibly TRBD1 (6 bases). Deletions cut 5 bases from V and 2 bases from J, with 13 bases between. The V gene's germline CDR1 is SQVTM and CDR2 ANQGSEA. This CDR3 is 14 amino acids long. Written as DNA, the CDR3 is TGCAGCGTTAGGACAGCGGGAGCTGGAAACACCATATATTTT. Its translation: CSVRTAGAGNTIYF. Full variable domain (outside the CDR3, taken from reference TRBV29-1 and TRBJ1-3): SAVISQKPSRDICQRGTSLTIQCQVDSQVTMMFWYRQQPGQSLTLIATANQGSEATYESGFVIDKFPISRPNLTFSTLTVSNMSPEDSSIYLCSVRTAGAGNTIYFGEGSWLTVV.

The chain has TRBV5-4 and TRBJ1-2; TRBD1 agrees at 8 bases. The CDR3 runs 13 residues. The V segment lost 0 bases and the J segment 6 bases; nucleotides outside the gene matches: 1. The germline V gene encodes CDR1 SGHNT and CDR2 YYREEE (reference sequence). This CDR3 reads CASSLAGGNGYTF. Here the CDR3 DNA reads TGTGCCAGCAGCTTGGCAGGGGGCAATGGCTACACCTTC.

This chain uses TRBV6-1 with TRBJ1-2; D may be TRBD1 (6 bases). Germline CDR1 and CDR2: MNHNS and SASEGT. The V gene lost 0 bases and the J gene lost 6 bases, with 14 bases spanning the gap. The length of the CDR3 is 15 residues. The CDR3 loop is CASSEANRAIHGYTF. DNA of the CDR3: TGTGCCAGCAGTGAAGCAAACAGGGCAATTCATGGCTACACCTTC.

The CDR3 loop reads CASSPILFDEQYF. CDR3 in DNA: TGTGCCAGCAGCCCCATCCTTTTCGACGAGCAGTACTTC. The J gene is TRBJ2-7, the V gene TRBV7-9; D gene unclear. V was pared by 5 bases and J by 5 bases, with 13 bases between. Germline loops: CDR1 SEHNR, CDR2 FQNEAQ (reference sequence). This CDR3 region has 13 residues.

The genes are TRBV7-2 and TRBJ1-5; 9 bases match TRBD1. Germline CDR1 reads SGHTA; CDR2 reads FQGNSA. The CDR3 runs to 15 residues. The junction had 4 bases not matched to a gene; V was cut back by 1 base and J by 6 bases. The CDR3 region has the DNA TGTGCCAGCAGCTTAGGGACAGGGGAGGGTCAGCCCCAGCATTTT. Protein product: CASSLGTGEGQPQHF.

The chain couples TRBV9 to TRBJ2-1; 9 nucleotides agree with TRBD2. This CDR3 has 17 amino acids. After removal of 0 bases from V and 3 bases from J, the junction contained 7 bases not matched to a gene. CDR1 is SGDLS, CDR2 YYNGEE, per germline. The CDR3 coding sequence is TGTGCCAGCAGCGTAGGGGCCGGGACTAGCTTCTACAATGAGCAGTTCTTC. It specifies CASSVGAGTSFYNEQFF.

The chain employs TRBV4-1 and TRBJ2-5; 9 bases map to TRBD2. Germline-derived CDR1 and CDR2 are MGHRA and YSYEKL. This CDR3 contains 16 residues. The ends lost 4 bases at V and 6 bases at J; junction bases unmatched: 12. CDR3 loop: CASSPLDSGRIKTQYF. In DNA form, the CDR3 reads TGCGCCAGCAGCCCTTTAGATAGCGGGAGAATAAAGACCCAGTACTTC.

This chain links TRBV2 with TRBJ2-3; maybe TRBD2 (5 bases). V was shortened by 3 bases and J by 9 bases, with 19 bases between the two germline ends. The CDR3 runs to 15 residues. Germline V lookup: CDR1 SNHLY, CDR2 FYNNEI. CDR3 coding DNA: TGTGCCAGCAGTGATCGGGCAGCCGGGGTTGGAACGCAGTATTTT. Translation gives CASSDRAAGVGTQYF.

The chain has TRBV5-1 and TRBJ2-1; TRBD1 or TRBD2 may be the D gene (5 bases each). Per germline, CDR1 SGHRS and CDR2 YFSETQ. Trimming cost V 4 bases and J 8 bases, with 22 bases left between them. The CDR3 contains 16 residues. The CDR3 region is CASSTGATVRGDEQFF. CDR3 DNA: TGCGCCAGCAGCACTGGGGCCACCGTTCGGGGCGATGAGCAGTTCTTC.

The sample holds one count of this clone. This chain joins TRBV6-5 and TRBJ2-3; no clear D gene. V was trimmed by 5 bases and J by 1 base, leaving 10 bases between them. Germline assignment: CDR1 MNHEY and CDR2 SVGAGI. The CDR3 covers 14 residues. The CDR3 bases are TGTGCCAGCAGTCTAGGAATCGGCACAGATACGCAGTATTTT. Translating gives CASSLGIGTDTQYF.